Sequencing of this T cell receptor beta chain was carried out in a study of cytomegalovirus exposure and HLA in healthy donors (dated by TCRdb to the late 2010s). Looking at the study overall: In an earlier analysis of approximately 500 of the donors, approximately 300 Gb of sequence data and some 120 million unique TCR beta sequences from 150 million to 200 million T cells were reported. An early release that covered several hundred HLA-typed donors contained approximately 320 gigabases of sequencing data and tens of millions of unique TCR sequences. Of the 300 to 500 genotyped donors, approximately 81% were placed in the genetic ancestry cluster associated with self-reported Caucasian donors. The aim of the study was to test whether cataloging public T cell receptors could identify signatures of past pathogen exposure. The T cell repertoires of 666 subjects were profiled by immunosequencing and related to cytomegalovirus serostatus. In addition to the first cohort of 666 subjects, a separate validation cohort of 100 to 150 different subjects was used. High-throughput TCR immunosequencing, statistical association of individual TCRs with disease status, and machine learning were combined to predict cytomegalovirus infection status. In a later analysis, previously published TCR beta repertoires from several hundred donors were re-analyzed and high-resolution HLA genotyping was added so that TCR occurrence patterns could be studied. The later analysis used no new phenotypic data to find candidate immune exposures, relying instead on TCR beta sequences and their occurrence across donors. In an earlier analysis of several hundred of the donors, high-throughput TCR beta sequencing was used to judge whether each TCR beta V gene segment behaved as functional or pseudogenic. Alongside the repertoire data, information on donor age, sex, ethnicity and CMV serostatus was compiled. Genome-wide SNP genotypes for about 55% of the roughly 670 donors were used in a later genetic analysis, which treated that subset as a discovery cohort. Every repertoire in the discovery cohort had been generated on one and the same sequencing platform. HLA typing covered class I and class II loci at four-digit resolution. The number of typed donors differed by locus: about 620-630 for A, B, C, DRB1 and DQB1; roughly 510 for DQA1; approximately 600 for DPA1; and about 450 for DPB1. Roughly 5 DR-DQ haplotypes were handled as single units for association and clustering, since linkage in the cohort was strong. Across about 370 genotyped donors of the cohort, an average of approximately 220,000 unique TCR beta nucleotide sequences per donor were sequenced, and approximately 17% of those sequences were non-productive. Summary of the overall study and its limitations: A later analysis found that HLA-associated TCR beta chains were more clonally expanded and had lower generation probabilities than equally common non-associated chains. The cohort was sequenced for TCR beta chains only, and without alpha or paired-chain data the features that could be detected were limited. A later genetic analysis associated a missense DCLRE1C variant with V-gene and J-gene trimming of TCR beta chains, and an independent cohort replicated the association. A further reported finding was that TCR beta sequences accurately predicted the HLA-A and HLA-B alleles for most subjects in the first cohort. Correlated functional status among segregating V segments might be attributable to linkage disequilibrium, but an unknown experimental factor could not be ruled out. Cytomegalovirus status was reported to be diagnosed by the classifier with high specificity and sensitivity in both the original and validation cohorts. Most CMV-associated TCR beta chains appeared to be HLA-restricted in a later analysis, and the HLA associations seemed to be driven largely by CMV exposure. According to a later analysis, parvovirus B19, influenza, CMV and Epstein-Barr virus appeared linked to several top co-occurrence clusters. A later analysis associated about 17,000 TCR beta sequences with specific HLA alleles at a false discovery rate of 0.05. A few of the identified cytomegalovirus-associated TCR beta chains were confirmed in vitro to be specific for cytomegalovirus antigens. HLA typing was unavailable for some donors at each locus, so association tests used only the typed subset. Some IMGT-functional V segments, including TRBV6-2 and TRBV6-3, could not be distinguished by the 87-base-pair reads and were therefore excluded. A later analysis found that TCR association rates varied across HLA loci, with DRB1 alleles showing the most associated TCRs and HLA-C alleles the fewest. Roughly uniform sequencing depth across donors was assumed in presence/absence analyses, although this assumption may not hold. Strong co-occurrence of HLA alleles, especially DR and DQ, made assigning TCR associations to individual alleles difficult. The authors suggested that the approach could potentially be generalized to other disease states and immunological phenotypes. A cluster of highly shared sequence variants was judged likely to be a technical artifact of the sequencing pipeline. Immune exposure information for the cohort was limited to CMV serostatus. Across donors, most TCR sequences were observed very rarely, whereas some public TCRs were present in many individuals. A later genetic analysis reported fewer N-insertions in productive TCRs among donors in an Asian-associated ancestry cluster than the approximately 670-donor mean. Because counts were too low, roughly 16 rarely observed V segments, including chromosome 9 orphons, were left out of the earlier analysis of 500 to 750 of the donors. In an earlier analysis of 587 of the donors, most TCR beta V segments were observed in productive rearrangements about 87% or about 30% of the time, broadly matching IMGT annotations. In the study, roughly 160 TCR beta chains were listed as associated with cytomegalovirus.

The germline V gene sets CDR1 to MDHEN and CDR2 to SYDVKM. Inclusive of the bounding cysteine and phenylalanine, the CDR3 is 17 residues long. Just CDR3 DNA is preserved here, 51 bases in frame from base 1. A distance of 19 bases separates the germline ends of V and J, which lose 4 bases and 1 base respectively. For this clone: Its binding antigen is unknown. The sample holds no much larger clone one base away, and base qualities are not on file.

The cohort was made up of several hundred healthy bone marrow donors. Cohort members were all nominally healthy when sampled, although unrecorded immune exposures were likely present. The donor tested CMV seropositive and was one of the 289 seropositive cohort members. Every donor gave a peripheral blood sample, and the peripheral blood mononuclear cells from that sample were used for TCR beta sequencing. Genomic DNA was extracted from the blood cell samples with the Qiagen DNeasy Blood Extraction Kit. The receptor library was made with the immunoSEQ multiplex PCR assay. A mixture of 60 forward primers for TCR Vbeta segments and 13 reverse primers for TCR Jbeta segments was used in the multiplex PCR. The CDR3 region of rearranged TCR beta genes was amplified from genomic DNA by a multiplex PCR assay. Amplified TCR beta libraries were sequenced as 87-base-pair reads on the Illumina HiSeq System. The paper's data handling went like this. Across the 700 or so repertoires, a later analysis counted some 81 million unique TCR beta chains, around 11 million of which were shared by at least two donors. To remove PCR and sequencing errors, raw reads were error-corrected and collapsed into unique sequences using a nearest-neighbor algorithm that merged closely related sequences. Alignment of CDR3 sequences to IMGT reference sequences was used to assign V, D and J gene segments. For a sequence to be retained, a match of at least six nucleotides to both a V gene segment and a J gene segment was required. Rearrangements were called productive when the CDR3 lacked stop codons and stayed in frame with V and J; all others were non-productive. CDR3 was defined according to IMGT convention as the region running from the second conserved V-encoded cysteine to the conserved J-encoded phenylalanine. In an earlier analysis of more than 550 of the donors, sequences lacking an unambiguous match to a single V gene segment were excluded. An earlier analysis of 587 of the donors classified V segments as functional when productive rearrangements were above 56.7% and as segregating when the standard deviation between donors was above 5%. To diagnose cytomegalovirus status from the catalog of TCR beta chain sequences, a statistical classification framework was built. In a later analysis, TCR nucleotide sequences were compared against IMGT/GENE-DB human TR gene sequences so that V and J genes could be assigned. The TCRdist pipeline was used in a later analysis to assign CDR3 sequences and most-parsimonious VDJ recombination scenarios. In a later analysis, each TCR beta chain was defined by its CDR3 amino acid sequence together with its V-gene family, and reads without a unique V-gene family were excluded. A later analysis removed 592 highly shared, low-generation-probability nucleotide sequences to deal with suspected cross-contamination and a sequencing artifact. In a later analysis, a clonal expansion index for each public chain was calculated from normalized within-repertoire ranks of inferred template counts. In a later analysis, generation probabilities were computed using a VDJ recombination model fitted to out-of-frame rearrangements, and the results were checked against IGoR. A later analysis scored TCR-TCR, TCR-HLA and TCR-CMV co-occurrence with hypergeometric tests, applying a repertoire-size bias correction to TCR pairs. False discovery rates were estimated in a later analysis by permuting HLA or CMV assignments 20 times. In a later analysis, co-occurring TCRs were grouped using DBSCAN, with TCRdist sequence similarity added in when clustering inside HLA-allele-positive subsets. For co-occurrence clustering, repertoires with fewer than 30,000 or more than 120,000 public chains were excluded, along with roughly 5 repertoires with anomalous nucleotide sharing. The table was pulled from immuneACCESS by TCRdb, which kept in-frame rearrangements only. Such tables lose some clones; where checked, under half of the loss comes from unresolved V genes, and the rest has no known cause. For V, J and clone size, that table is used; D and trimming come from the DNA. This sample has over 95,000 clones in its table, and roughly 72% of those were observed once. Roughly 4.2% of the sample is held by the ten biggest clonotypes.

The sequence joins TRBV28 to TRBJ1-2; a confident D gene designation cannot be given. Sequenced sample: PBMCs. The TCR was taken from a woman in her thirties or forties in good health and CMV-seropositive. This receptor carries the CDR3 CASSSRLRRVINYGYTF. The nucleotides read TGTGCCAGCAGTTCCCGCCTAAGGAGGGTAATTAACTATGGCTACACCTTC.